The clone carrying this T cell receptor (beta chain) was counted between two and nine times. This sample's treatment: oral pan-JAK inhibitor, 5-10 mg twice daily. The data were taken from a study of CD8+ T cells in alopecia areata. Study-level background: At a dose of 5 to 10 mg twice daily, oral tofacitinib was given to treated patients.

Investigators isolated RNA and reverse transcribed it into cDNA to act as the sequencing template. This table comes from immunoSEQ multiplex PCR, and its TCRdb copy is limited to in-frame clones, with some not included. Among around 200,000 clones listed, about 53% were seen once. This specimen consisted of CD8+ T cells sorted from blood, obtained at week 24, from a patient treated with tofacitinib. This clonotype was obtained from a human donor with alopecia areata.

The CDR3 DNA reads TGTGCCTGGACTGCGGGGGGTAGCACAGATACGCAGTATTTT. Residues: CAWTAGGSTDTQYF. The chain couples TRBV30 to TRBJ2-3; TRBD2 agrees at 8 bases. Germline trimming cut 4 bases from V and 0 bases from J; bases unmatched to any gene: 3. CDR3 length equals 14 residues. Germline V gene sequence: CDR1 GTSNPN, CDR2 SVGIG (reference sequence).